This TCR beta chain was sequenced for a study of STAT5B mutations in CD4+ large granular lymphocyte leukemia. Study information: The CDR3 'QG' motif was associated with a particular HLA allele among healthy donors.

V lost 7 bases to trimming and J lost 4 bases; unmatched junction nucleotides: 11. The CDR3 sequence is 15 residues long. Germline loops: CDR1 PRHDT, CDR2 FYEKMQ (reference sequence). General study results and limits: Compared with healthy controls (2/35), patient top clones favored TRBV06 (8/27). CD4-sorted patient repertoires seemed more clonal than healthy CD4+ repertoires.

A note on this clone: What it binds is not known.

Produced via immunoSEQ multiplex PCR; TCRdb's table is partial and in-frame only. The repertoire consists of about 34,000 clones, with 69% occurring once and the leading ten covering 2.7%. The clonotype originates from a human donor in good health. The chain has TRBV13 and TRBJ2-3; 7 bases line up with TRBD2. The specimen was CD4+ T cells from blood buffy coats. Written as DNA, the CDR3 is TGTGCCAGCACCGTAGGGCGGGGGAGGGCAGATACGCAGTATTTT. It encodes CASTVGRGRADTQYF.